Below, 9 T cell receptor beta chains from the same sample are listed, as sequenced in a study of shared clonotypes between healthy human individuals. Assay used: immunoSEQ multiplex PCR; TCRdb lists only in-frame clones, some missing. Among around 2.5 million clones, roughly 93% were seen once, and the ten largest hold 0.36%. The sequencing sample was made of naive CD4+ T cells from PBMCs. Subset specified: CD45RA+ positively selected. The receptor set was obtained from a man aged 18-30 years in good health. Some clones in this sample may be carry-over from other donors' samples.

The CDR3 loop is CASSLIKGNGNTEAFF. CDR3 DNA sequence: TGTGCCAGCAGTTTAATAAAGGGCAATGGGAACACTGAAGCTTTCTTT. This chain uses TRBV28 with TRBJ1-1; no reliable D call. Deletions cut 2 bases from V and 1 base from J, with 14 bases between. The CDR3 totals 16 residues. Germline loops: CDR1 MDHEN, CDR2 SYDVKM. Variable domain in full (rest from reference TRBV28 and TRBJ1-1): DVKVTQSSRYLVKRTGEKVFLECVQDMDHENMFWYRQDPGLGLRLIYFSYDVKMKEKGDIPEGYSVSREKKERFSLILESASTNQTSMYLCASSLIKGNGNTEAFFGQGTRLTVV.

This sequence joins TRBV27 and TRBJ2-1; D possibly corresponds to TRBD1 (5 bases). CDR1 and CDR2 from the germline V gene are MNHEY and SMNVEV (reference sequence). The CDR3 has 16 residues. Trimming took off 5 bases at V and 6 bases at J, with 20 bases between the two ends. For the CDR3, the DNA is TGTGCCAGCAGTATTATGGGGCTACCGAAGGGCAATGAGCAGTTCTTC. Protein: CASSIMGLPKGNEQFF.

For the CDR3, the DNA is TGTGCCAGCAAGCGGCTTTGGCGGACAGGGGCGTGGGAGCAGTACTTC. Protein: CASKRLWRTGAWEQYF. The chain combines TRBV27 with TRBJ2-7; 9 nucleotides line up with TRBD1. The CDR3 runs to 16 residues. V shed 7 bases and J 7 bases; nucleotides not matched to a gene: 17. In germline, CDR1 is MNHEY, CDR2 SMNVEV (reference sequence).

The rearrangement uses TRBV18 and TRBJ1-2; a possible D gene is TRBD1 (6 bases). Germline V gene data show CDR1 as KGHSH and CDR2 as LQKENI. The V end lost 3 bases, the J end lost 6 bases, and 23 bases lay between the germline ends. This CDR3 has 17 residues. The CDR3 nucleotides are TGTGCCAGCTCACCGTACCAGGGGACCGACGGCCCACATGGCTACACCTTC. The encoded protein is CASSPYQGTDGPHGYTF.

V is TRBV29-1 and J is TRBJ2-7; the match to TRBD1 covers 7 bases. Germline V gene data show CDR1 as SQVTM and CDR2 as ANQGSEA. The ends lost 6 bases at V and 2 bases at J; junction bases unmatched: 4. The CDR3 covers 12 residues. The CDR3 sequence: CSVETGAYEQYF. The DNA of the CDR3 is TGCAGCGTCGAAACAGGGGCCTACGAGCAGTACTTC.

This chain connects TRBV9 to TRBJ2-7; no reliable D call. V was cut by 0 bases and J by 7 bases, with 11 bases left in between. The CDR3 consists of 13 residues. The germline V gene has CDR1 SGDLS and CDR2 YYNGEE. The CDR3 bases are TGTGCCAGCAGCGTAGCCGCCCGGTCGGAGCAGTACTTC. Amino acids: CASSVAARSEQYF.

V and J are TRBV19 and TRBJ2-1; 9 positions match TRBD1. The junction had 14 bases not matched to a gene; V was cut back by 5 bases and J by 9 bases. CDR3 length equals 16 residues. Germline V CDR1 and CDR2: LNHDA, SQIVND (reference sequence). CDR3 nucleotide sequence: TGTGCCAGTAGTGTACAGGGGGCGATTCGCTCGGGTGAGCAGTTCTTC. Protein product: CASSVQGAIRSGEQFF.

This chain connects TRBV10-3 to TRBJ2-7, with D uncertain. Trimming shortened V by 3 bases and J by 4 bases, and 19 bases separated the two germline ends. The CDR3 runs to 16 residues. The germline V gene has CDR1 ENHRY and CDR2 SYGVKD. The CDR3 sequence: CAISEGRINQGYEQYF. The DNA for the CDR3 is TGTGCCATCAGTGAAGGACGGATTAACCAAGGTTACGAGCAGTACTTC.

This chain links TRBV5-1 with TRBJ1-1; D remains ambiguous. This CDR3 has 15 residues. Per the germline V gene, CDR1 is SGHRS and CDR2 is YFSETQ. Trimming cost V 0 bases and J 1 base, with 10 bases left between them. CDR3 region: CASSLEWSGNTEAFF. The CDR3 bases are TGCGCCAGCAGCTTGGAATGGTCAGGGAACACTGAAGCTTTCTTT.